This entry lists 8 T cell receptor beta chains sequenced from one sample in a study of CD8 T cells in Susac syndrome. Roughly 0.45 to 1 ug RNA was reverse transcribed with random hexamers. TCRdb processed the immunoSEQ multiplex PCR reads anew with MiXCR; each CDR3 protein has one entry. The sample includes about 210,000 distinct CDR3 sequences, around 95% of them seen just once. Source material: CD4+ T cells from PBMCs. These receptors originate from a human donor with multiple sclerosis.

The rearrangement links TRBV5-4 to TRBJ2-1; TRBD2 agrees at 10 bases. In germline, CDR1 is SGHNT, CDR2 YYREEE (reference sequence). The trim removed 5 bases at V and 6 bases at J, leaving 8 bases unmatched. CDR3 length: 15 residues. The CDR3 loop reads CASRVSGGPRNEQFF. The CDR3 DNA reads TGTGCCAGCAGGGTTAGCGGGGGGCCCCGCAATGAGCAGTTCTTC.

The chain employs TRBV20-1 and TRBJ2-1, with D unclear. CDR1 is DFQATT, CDR2 SNEGSKA, per germline (reference sequence). CDR3 size: 11 residues. Trimming cost V 3 bases and J 7 bases, with 7 bases left between them. This CDR3 reads CSASVPNEQFF. CDR3 coding DNA: TGCAGTGCTAGTGTGCCTAATGAGCAGTTCTTC.

The genes are TRBV6-1 and TRBJ2-3, with D uncertain. This CDR3 is 13 amino acids long. Germline values: CDR1 MNHNS, CDR2 SASEGT. V was trimmed by 7 bases and J by 6 bases, leaving 14 bases between them. The CDR3 region has the DNA TGTGCCAGCACCAGCAGGTCGCGGGATACGCAGTATTTT. Protein: CASTSRSRDTQYF.

The V call is TRBV9, the J call TRBJ2-7; TRBD2 aligns across 10 bases. The germline V gene has CDR1 SGDLS and CDR2 YYNGEE. Trimming cost V 0 bases and J 3 bases; bases outside gene matches: 0. The CDR3 has 14 amino acids. CDR3 sequence reads: CASSVASGGYEQYF. CDR3 coding DNA: TGTGCCAGCAGCGTAGCTAGCGGGGGCTACGAGCAGTACTTC.

The chain recombines TRBV24-1 with TRBJ2-1, with D tentatively TRBD1 (5 bases). The V gene's germline CDR1 is KGHDR and CDR2 SFDVKD. The CDR3 runs to 13 residues. The germline V and J ends were trimmed by 4 bases and 9 bases, with 12 bases remaining between them. CDR3 protein: CATSERTLSEQFF. CDR3 coding DNA: TGTGCCACCAGTGAACGGACATTAAGTGAGCAGTTCTTC.

The rearrangement joins TRBV6-5 to TRBJ2-6; D is uncertain. Trimming pared 8 bases from V and 0 bases from J, leaving 8 bases between. The CDR3 is 14 residues long. Germline V gene data show CDR1 as MNHEY and CDR2 as SVGAGI. CDR3 in amino acids: CASSELSGANVLTF. The DNA for the CDR3 is TGTGCCAGCTCGGAACTCTCTGGGGCCAACGTCCTGACTTTC.

The CDR3 spells CASSPTFRPERGTEAFF. The CDR3 bases are TGTGCCAGCAGCCCCACCTTTCGCCCGGAGCGGGGGACTGAAGCTTTCTTT. This chain links TRBV3-1 with TRBJ1-1; D perhaps matches TRBD1 (5 bases). The CDR3 is made up of 17 amino acids. With 4 bases removed from V and 5 bases from J, the gap between germline ends came to 23 bases. The germline gives CDR1 LGHDT, CDR2 YNNKEL (reference sequence).

This clonotype was recorded once. The chain carries TRBV29-1 and TRBJ2-3; 10 bases map to TRBD2. The V gene end was trimmed by 5 bases and the J gene end by 2 bases; junction bases not matched to a gene: 10. The germline V gene encodes CDR1 SQVTM and CDR2 ANQGSEA. This CDR3 has 16 residues. CDR3 in DNA: TGCAGCGTTACTAGCGGGAACAGAGGCTTCACAGATACGCAGTATTTT. Translation: CSVTSGNRGFTDTQYF.